This passage covers 17 T cell receptor beta chains from one sample sequenced in a study of T cell responses to AZD1222 COVID-19 vaccine. Libraries were prepared by immunoSEQ multiplex PCR; TCRdb keeps only in-frame clonotypes and omits some of them. There are under 100,000 clones in the sample; 90% to 95% occur only once, and around 7.1% lies in the top ten. Sequenced material: peripheral blood, taken on day 0 of MenACWY control vaccination. These receptors all stem from an adult in good health.

The chain is built from TRBV6-6 and TRBJ1-5; no clear D gene. The CDR3 extends over 14 amino acids. V gave up 5 bases and J gave up 5 bases, with 13 bases separating them. From germline, CDR1 is MNHNY and CDR2 SVGAGI (reference sequence). CDR3 sequence (DNA): TGTGCCAGCAGTAGGGTGGGGAGGGATCAGCCCCAGCATTTT. It codes for CASSRVGRDQPQHF.

V gene TRBV28 combines with J gene TRBJ1-4, with TRBD1 matching over 10 bases. CDR3 length: 16 amino acids. Germline V gene sequence: CDR1 MDHEN, CDR2 SYDVKM. The V segment lost 4 bases and the J segment 2 bases; nucleotides outside the gene matches: 4. CDR3 coding DNA: TGTGCCAGCAGTTCCCGGGGACAGGGGACTAATGAAAAACTGTTTTTT. It encodes CASSSRGQGTNEKLFF.

This chain uses TRBV4-2 with TRBJ1-4; D possibly corresponds to TRBD1 (6 bases). Germline V gene lookup returns CDR1 LGHNA and CDR2 YNFKEQ. CDR3 length: 17 amino acids. V gave up 0 bases and J gave up 3 bases, with 14 bases separating them. The DNA for the CDR3 is TGTGCCAGCAGCCAAGACTACCCCGGGGGCCCTAATGAAAAACTGTTTTTT. Residues: CASSQDYPGGPNEKLFF.

This chain connects TRBV6-6 to TRBJ1-5; D might be TRBD1 (5 bases). The length of the CDR3 is 14 residues. The germline V and J ends were trimmed by 0 bases and 4 bases, with 7 bases remaining between them. Looked up from germline, CDR1 is MNHNY and CDR2 is SVGAGI (reference sequence). The CDR3 sequence: CASSYSGGNQPQHF. The CDR3 nucleotides read TGTGCCAGCAGTTACTCGGGGGGGAATCAGCCCCAGCATTTT.

The chain employs TRBV27 and TRBJ1-4; D gene ambiguous. This CDR3 contains 14 residues. V was pared by 6 bases and J by 5 bases, with 13 bases between. Germline V gene sequence: CDR1 MNHEY, CDR2 SMNVEV (reference sequence). DNA for the CDR3: TGTGCCAGCAGGAGTTTCCTTTTGAATGAAAAACTGTTTTTT. The encoded protein is CASRSFLLNEKLFF. Supplemented by reference TRBV27 and TRBJ1-4, the full variable domain reads EAQVTQNPRYLITVTGKKLTVTCSQNMNHEYMSWYRQDPGLGLRQIYYSMNVEVTDKGDVPEGYKVSRKEKRNFPLILESPSPNQTSLYFCASRSFLLNEKLFFGSGTQLSVL.

The chain joins TRBV28 to TRBJ2-1; 8 bases fit TRBD2. The CDR3 is 15 residues long. CDR1 is MDHEN, CDR2 SYDVKM, per germline. Trimming took 6 bases from V and 1 from J; bases not matched to a gene: 5. DNA of the CDR3: TGTGCCAGCAGCCAAACTAGCGGATCCTACAATGAGCAGTTCTTC. Its translation: CASSQTSGSYNEQFF.

The chain uses TRBV3-1 (or the pseudogene TRBV3-2) and TRBJ2-7; no reliable D call. The CDR3 has 14 amino acids. The germline V gene has CDR1 LGHDT and CDR2 YNNKEL (reference sequence). Trimming cost V 0 bases and J 6 bases, with 12 bases left between them. CDR3 sequence: CASSQDQVVSEQYF. The CDR3 coding sequence is TGTGCCAGCAGCCAAGATCAGGTAGTGAGCGAGCAGTACTTC.

J is TRBJ2-3 and V is TRBV7-2; TRBD1 is a possible D gene (7 bases). Germline loops: CDR1 SGHTA, CDR2 FQGNSA. V was clipped by 5 bases and J by 6 bases, with 18 bases between them. The CDR3 is made up of 15 amino acids. CDR3 bases: TGTGCCAGCAGCGGCAGACAGGGCCGGGGGGATACGCAGTATTTT. This encodes CASSGRQGRGDTQYF.

CDR3 region: CASSSGFNTDTQYF. For the CDR3, the DNA is TGTGCCAGCAGCTCGGGATTTAACACAGATACGCAGTATTTT. V gene TRBV7-2 combines with J gene TRBJ2-3; D possibly corresponds to TRBD2 (5 bases). Germline CDR1 and CDR2: SGHTA and FQGNSA. The length of the CDR3 is 14 residues. V lost 4 bases, J lost 2 bases, and 10 bases lay in between.

The CDR3 sequence is CASSRGVNTEAFF. CDR3 coding DNA: TGTGCCAGCAGCCGGGGTGTGAACACTGAAGCTTTCTTT. The rearrangement joins TRBV7-8 to TRBJ1-1; the D is unclear. In germline, CDR1 is SGHVS, CDR2 FQNEAQ. The CDR3 spans 13 residues. V was shortened by 5 bases and J by 0 bases, with 7 bases between the two germline ends.

The chain links TRBV6-2 or TRBV6-3 to TRBJ2-3; D is unresolved. This CDR3 spans 13 amino acids. The germline V gene has CDR1 MNHEY and CDR2 SVGEGT. V lost 2 bases and J 1 base, leaving 4 bases between the germline ends. CDR3 coding DNA: TGTGCCAGCAGTTACGGGGGCACAGATACGCAGTATTTT. This translates into CASSYGGTDTQYF.

The J gene is TRBJ1-1, the V gene TRBV29-1, with D uncertain. This CDR3 comprises 12 residues. Trimming removed 7 bases at V and 1 base at J, with 10 bases between. Per the germline V gene, CDR1 is SQVTM and CDR2 is ANQGSEA. CDR3 coding DNA: TGCAGCGCCGCGGGCAGGAACACTGAAGCTTTCTTT. Protein sequence: CSAAGRNTEAFF.

This clone appeared a few times. The rearrangement uses TRBV7-9 and TRBJ2-7; 15 bases align to TRBD2. CDR3 length: 16 amino acids. Per the germline V gene, CDR1 is SEHNR and CDR2 is FQNEAQ (reference sequence). The V segment lost 2 bases and the J segment 6 bases; nucleotides outside the gene matches: 5. The CDR3 spells CASSLPGLAGGGEQYF. The CDR3 DNA reads as TGTGCCAGCAGCTTACCGGGACTAGCGGGAGGAGGCGAGCAGTACTTC. The full variable domain, rest sourced from reference TRBV7-9 and TRBJ2-7, is DTGVSQNPRHKITKRGQNVTFRCDPISEHNRLYWYRQTLGQGPEFLTYFQNEAQLEKSRLLSDRFSAERPKGSFSTLEIQRTEQGDSAMYLCASSLPGLAGGGEQYFGPGTRLTVT.

The chain links TRBV19 to TRBJ1-6; D gene unclear. With 3 bases removed from V and 10 bases from J, the gap between germline ends came to 16 bases. Germline lookup yields CDR1 LNHDA and CDR2 SQIVND (reference sequence). The CDR3 consists of 15 residues. The CDR3 loop reads CASSIKPLVGSPLHF. The CDR3 DNA sequence: TGTGCCAGTAGTATCAAACCGCTGGTAGGGTCACCCCTCCACTTT.

The rearrangement links TRBV12-3 or TRBV12-4 to TRBJ1-2; D possibly corresponds to TRBD1 (5 bases). This CDR3 contains 13 residues. The ends were cut back, 7 bases at V and 0 bases at J, with 9 bases in the middle. CDR3 loop: CASTLGPNYGYTF. The CDR3 DNA follows: TGTGCCAGCACCTTGGGACCTAACTATGGCTACACCTTC.

The chain carries TRBV28 and TRBJ2-4, with D perhaps TRBD1 (6 bases). V was pared by 7 bases and J by 9 bases, with 13 bases between. The CDR3 has 12 residues. Germline V CDR1 and CDR2: MDHEN, SYDVKM. The CDR3 is CASTTQGGIQYF. In nucleotides, the CDR3 is TGTGCCAGCACGACACAGGGTGGCATTCAGTACTTC.

This sequence joins TRBV9 and TRBJ2-7; D could derive from TRBD1 or TRBD2 (5 bases each). The germline CDR1 and CDR2 sequences are SGDLS and YYNGEE. Trimming shortened V by 4 bases and J by 4 bases, and 21 bases separated the two germline ends. This CDR3 has 16 amino acids. The CDR3 is CASSPTETGSLYEQYF. CDR3 bases: TGTGCCAGCAGCCCGACAGAGACGGGGTCCCTATACGAGCAGTACTTC.